The source of this T cell receptor (beta chain) is a study of neoadjuvant nivolumab and ipilimumab in lung cancer. Whole-study context: Patients got nivolumab 3 mg/kg on days 1, 15 and 29; combination added ipilimumab 1 mg/kg day 1.

Study-wide results and caveats: Higher pretherapy blood TCR richness went with higher resected-tumor richness. Compared with tumor-adjacent uninvolved lung, resected tumors showed greater richness and clonality. TCR clonality did not significantly correlate with pathologic tumor regression.

The data were produced by immunoSEQ multiplex PCR, yet TCRdb's version contains in-frame clones alone and is incomplete. The table has about 20,000 clones, roughly four fifths seen once; the top ten hold around 7.8%. As to this clone: Its antigen is undetermined.

The germline V gene encodes CDR1 SEHNR and CDR2 FQNEAQ (reference sequence). This CDR3 comprises 15 residues. Germline trimming cut 5 bases from V and 1 base from J; bases unmatched to any gene: 6. Material: tumor tissue, obtained after neoadjuvant nivolumab, alone or with ipilimumab, at or shortly before surgery. This clonotype was sampled from an adult with non-small cell lung cancer. This sequence joins TRBV7-9 and TRBJ1-1; 8 bases align to TRBD1. CDR3 DNA: TGTGCCAGCAGCACCTGGACAGGGAAGAACACTGAAGCTTTCTTT. Translated, it gives CASSTWTGKNTEAFF.